This TCR beta chain stems from a study of cytomegalovirus exposure and HLA in healthy donors. Study conclusions and caveats: Specific recognition of CMV antigens was confirmed in vitro for a few chains (all CMV-associated).

Per germline, CDR1 SGDLS and CDR2 YYNGEE. Between the trimmed V and J ends, which lost 0 bases and 4 bases, there was a span of 11 bases. CDR3 length: 15 amino acids. Primers for the PCR totalled 60 Vbeta and 13 Jbeta. Profiling relied on immunoSEQ multiplex PCR, and the TCRdb table lists in-frame clones only, not all of them. The sample carries under 200,000 clones, 70% to 80% recorded once. About this clone itself: The antigen is not known. Different DNA sequences within this sample yield the same CDR3.

The clonotype comes from a woman in her thirties or forties in good health and CMV-seronegative. Input material: PBMCs. The chain links TRBV9 to TRBJ1-3; a possible D gene is TRBD1 (5 bases). The CDR3 sequence: CASSVGGGNGNTIYF. The CDR3 bases are TGTGCCAGCAGCGTAGGGGGGGGTAACGGAAACACCATATATTTT.